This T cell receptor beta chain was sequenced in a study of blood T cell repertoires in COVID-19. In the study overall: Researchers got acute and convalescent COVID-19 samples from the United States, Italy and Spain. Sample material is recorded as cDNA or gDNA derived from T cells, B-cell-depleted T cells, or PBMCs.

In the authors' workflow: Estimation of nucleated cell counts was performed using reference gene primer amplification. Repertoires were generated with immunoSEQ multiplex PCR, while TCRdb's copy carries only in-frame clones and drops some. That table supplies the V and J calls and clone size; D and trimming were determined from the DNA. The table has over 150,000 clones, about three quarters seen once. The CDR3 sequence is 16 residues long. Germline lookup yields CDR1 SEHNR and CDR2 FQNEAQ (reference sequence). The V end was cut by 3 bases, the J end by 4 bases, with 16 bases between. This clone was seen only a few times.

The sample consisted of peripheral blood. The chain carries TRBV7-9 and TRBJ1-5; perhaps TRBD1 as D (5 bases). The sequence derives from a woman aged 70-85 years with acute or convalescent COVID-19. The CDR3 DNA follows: TGTGCCAGCAGCTTTTCCTCGACAGACGAGAATCAGCCCCAGCATTTT. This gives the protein CASSFSSTDENQPQHF.